This is a list of T cell receptor beta chains from one sample in a study of blood T cell repertoires in COVID-19. Sequencing used immunoSEQ multiplex PCR; TCRdb keeps in-frame clones, though not all of them. The data contain more than 100,000 clones, roughly 85% of them singletons. The specimen sequenced was peripheral blood. Every receptor here comes from a man in his fifties or sixties in a cohort sampled during active COVID-19. Each CDR3 is given with its conserved first and last residue. D genes are given only for firm matches. Size values are once, few and many counts, or a class for expanded clones, and some rows have none.

.	TRBV5-8	TRBJ2-2	.	TGTGCCAGCAGCTTGAGGGGAAACACCGGGGAGCTGTTTTTT	CASSLRGNTGELFF
TRBD1	TRBV7-2	TRBJ2-2	few	TGTGCCAGCAGCCGGGACAGGGTGGACACCGGGGAGCTGTTTTTT	CASSRDRVDTGELFF
.	TRBV5-1	TRBJ1-6	few	TGCGCCAGCAGCTTAGGTTCTGCGGATGGTTATTCACCCCTCCACTTT	CASSLGSADGYSPLHF
.	TRBV6-1	TRBJ2-1	.	TGTGCCAGCAGTGATTGGGGGGGCTTTAGCTCCTACAATGAGCAGTTCTTC	CASSDWGGFSSYNEQFF
TRBD2	TRBV6-2/TRBV6-3	TRBJ2-3	.	TGTGCCAGCAGTACGGGACTAGCGGGGAGTCGCGATACGCAGTATTTT	CASSTGLAGSRDTQYF
TRBD1	TRBV19	TRBJ1-4	.	TGTGCCAGTAGTCGGAGACAGGGGGCGGAGAGGGCTGAAAAACTGTTTTTT	CASSRRQGAERAEKLFF
.	TRBV14	TRBJ1-1	.	TGTGCCACACGGGACACCTCCTCAATGGAAGCTTTCTTT	CATRDTSSMEAFF
.	TRBV6-5	TRBJ1-3	.	TGTGCCAGCAGTCAGGGGTATTCGCGTGGAAACACCATATATTTT	CASSQGYSRGNTIYF
.	TRBV10-3	TRBJ1-2	.	TGTGCCATCAGTGAGTCTGGGCGCAGGGGCGTCTTTGGCTACACCTTC	CAISESGRRGVFGYTF
TRBD2	TRBV10-2	TRBJ2-2	.	TGCGCCAGCGGACTAGCGGGGGATCCCGTCGGGGAGCTGTTTTTT	CASGLAGDPVGELFF
TRBD2	TRBV7-2	TRBJ2-1	.	TGTGCCAGCAGCTTAGTAGCGGGGGGTTTGAATGAGCAGTTCTTC	CASSLVAGGLNEQFF
TRBD1	TRBV10-3	TRBJ1-5	.	TGTGCCATCAGTGAACTAGGACAGGGCTGGGAGCAGCCCCAGCATTTT	CAISELGQGWEQPQHF
.	TRBV6-6	TRBJ2-2	.	TGTGCCAGCAGTTCCGCAGGGTCAGCCGGGGAGCTGTTTTTT	CASSSAGSAGELFF
.	TRBV7-2	TRBJ1-2	once	TGTGCCAGCAGCTCTCAGGGTTCAGAAGACTATGGCTACACCTTC	CASSSQGSEDYGYTF
.	TRBV19	TRBJ1-5	.	TGTGCCAGTAGCCTACCGCTCTTCCTTTATCAGCCCCAGCATTTT	CASSLPLFLYQPQHF
.	TRBV5-1	TRBJ2-3	.	TGCGCCAGCAGCTTGCCAGACTCCGCTAGCACAGATACGCAGTATTTT	CASSLPDSASTDTQYF
.	TRBV2	TRBJ2-1	.	TGTGCCAGCAGGGAAAACAGGGAGGGCTCCAATGAGCAGTTCTTC	CASRENREGSNEQFF
.	TRBV5-1	TRBJ2-5	.	TGCGCCAGCAGCTTGGACCGGGGTGGGGAGACCCAGTACTTC	CASSLDRGGETQYF
.	TRBV5-1	TRBJ2-2	.	TGCGCCAGCAGCTCATCGGGAACCGGGGAGCTGTTTTTT	CASSSSGTGELFF
.	TRBV6-2/TRBV6-3	TRBJ1-2	.	TGTGCCAGCAGTCTAGTCCTTAACTATGGCTACACCTTC	CASSLVLNYGYTF
.	TRBV6-5	TRBJ1-1	.	TGTGCCAGCAGTTACTCATCTTACACTGAAGCTTTCTTT	CASSYSSYTEAFF
TRBD2	TRBV7-7	TRBJ2-1	once	TGTGCTAGCAGCCGCCTTGGGGTGGGGACTACGATGGGTGAGCAGTTCTTC	CASSRLGVGTTMGEQFF
TRBD1	TRBV5-5	TRBJ1-2	.	TGTGCCAGCAGCTTAACCGGGACAGCATTCTATGGCTACACCTTC	CASSLTGTAFYGYTF
TRBD2	TRBV7-9	TRBJ2-7	.	TGTGCCAGCAGCTTAGCGGGGTTAGCGGGGGCCTACGAGCAGTACTTC	CASSLAGLAGAYEQYF
.	TRBV12-3/TRBV12-4	TRBJ1-1	.	TGTGCCAGCGGAAGTTTGGAGACTGAAGCTTTCTTT	CASGSLETEAFF
TRBD1	TRBV12-3/TRBV12-4	TRBJ1-5	.	TGTGCCAGCAGCTCCGACAGGGATCAGCCCCAGCATTTT	CASSSDRDQPQHF
TRBD1	TRBV2	TRBJ1-6	.	TGTGCCAGCAGTGATGGACAGGAGCTTAACTCACCCCTCCACTTT	CASSDGQELNSPLHF
.	TRBV2	TRBJ1-6	.	TGTGCCAGCAATGCGGGCCAATTTGGCTCACCCCTCCACTTT	CASNAGQFGSPLHF
.	TRBV6-2/TRBV6-3	TRBJ2-5	.	TGTGCCAGCCGCCTTGGCGGGACCCAGTACTTC	CASRLGGTQYF
TRBD1	TRBV11-3	TRBJ1-2	.	TGTGCCAGCAGAAGAGACAGGGGGGACTATGGCTACACCTTC	CASRRDRGDYGYTF
.	TRBV3-1/TRBV3-2	TRBJ2-3	few	TGTGCCAGCGCCCGGACAGCGTTAACTAGCACAGATACGCAGTATTTT	CASARTALTSTDTQYF
TRBD1	TRBV19	TRBJ2-4	.	TGTGCCAGTAGTGGCACGGCAACAGGGGAAAACATTCAGTACTTC	CASSGTATGENIQYF
TRBD1	TRBV7-2	TRBJ2-7	once	TGTGCCAGCAGCCCGACCCGACAGGGAAACTACGAGCAGTACTTC	CASSPTRQGNYEQYF
TRBD1	TRBV19	TRBJ1-6	.	TGTGCCAGTAGTAAAGAGAAAGACAGGGCGCTTTCACCCCTCCACTTT	CASSKEKDRALSPLHF
TRBD1	TRBV9	TRBJ2-2	.	TGTGCCAGCACCGGGGGCAGGGGGCTGAACACCGGGGAGCTGTTTTTT	CASTGGRGLNTGELFF
.	TRBV6-5	TRBJ1-5	.	TGTGCCAGTAGGGTAGGACAGAACAATCAGCCCCAGCATTTT	CASRVGQNNQPQHF
.	TRBV11-2	TRBJ2-1	few	TGTGCCAGCAGCCGAGACTACTACAATGAGCAGTTCTTC	CASSRDYYNEQFF
.	TRBV27	TRBJ1-3	.	TGTGCCAGCAGTTTGTCTACGTCTGGAAACACCATATATTTT	CASSLSTSGNTIYF
.	TRBV7-8	TRBJ2-7	.	TGTGCCAGCAGCTTAATACAGGTATCGACCTACGAGCAGTACTTC	CASSLIQVSTYEQYF
.	TRBV6-1	TRBJ1-1	.	TGTGCCAGCAGTGAACACAGGGTAGTTAGCTCTGAAGCTTTCTTT	CASSEHRVVSSEAFF
.	TRBV6-6	TRBJ1-2	.	TGTGCCAGCAGCCGGGGGGGCAACGAACGGGGCTACACCTTC	CASSRGGNERGYTF
.	TRBV9	TRBJ2-1	.	TGTGCCAGCAGCAAAGGGGATACTCGGAATCCAAGCTCCTACAATGAGCAGTTCTTC	CASSKGDTRNPSSYNEQFF
TRBD2	TRBV19	TRBJ2-3	.	TGTGCCAGTACCCCCACCCGACTAGCTCGAGATACGCAGTATTTT	CASTPTRLARDTQYF
.	TRBV29-1	TRBJ1-6	.	TGCAGCGTTCAGGAGGCGGGGGCGAATTCACCCCTCCACTTT	CSVQEAGANSPLHF
.	TRBV7-8	TRBJ1-3	.	TGTGCCAGCAGCGATACAGGCAGCTCTGGAAACACCATATATTTT	CASSDTGSSGNTIYF
TRBD1	TRBV5-1	TRBJ1-1	once	TGCGCCAGCAACAGGGGCACTGAAGCTTTCTTT	CASNRGTEAFF